This is a list of T cell receptor beta chains from one sample in a study of T cells in Graves' hyperthyroidism and ophthalmopathy. TCRdb processed the multiplex PCR reads anew with MiXCR; each CDR3 protein has one entry. The sample lists approximately 640,000 distinct CDR3 sequences, 45% seen once, with less than 9% in the top ten. Sequencing used peripheral blood or thyroid tissue (not recorded which). Every receptor here comes from an adult man with Graves' disease, either hyperthyroidism or ophthalmopathy (not recorded which). Both conserved end residues are part of each CDR3. Fields, in order: V gene, J gene, D gene, clone size, CDR3 DNA, CDR3 protein. A D gene is named only where the DNA matches it firmly. Clone sizes are given selectively: once, few, many, or a class where the clone is expanded.

V gene: TRBV7-9
J gene: TRBJ1-6
D gene: .
clone size: many
CDR3 DNA: TGTGCCAGCAGCTTAGGACAGAATAATTCACCCCTCCACTTT
CDR3 protein: CASSLGQNNSPLHF

V gene: TRBV24-1
J gene: TRBJ1-4
D gene: .
clone size: .
CDR3 DNA: TGTGCCTACACTCCTAATGAAAAACTGTTTTTT
CDR3 protein: CAYTPNEKLFF

V gene: TRBV2
J gene: TRBJ1-2
D gene: .
clone size: many
CDR3 DNA: TGTGCCAGCAACGGCCCGGATCGGGTCTATGGCTACACCTTC
CDR3 protein: CASNGPDRVYGYTF

V gene: TRBV7-9
J gene: TRBJ1-2
D gene: .
clone size: .
CDR3 DNA: TGTGCCAGCAGCTTAGCCGAGGGCTACACCTTC
CDR3 protein: CASSLAEGYTF

V gene: TRBV7-2
J gene: TRBJ1-6
D gene: .
clone size: .
CDR3 DNA: TGTGCCAGCAGCCATAACCTAGGGAGAGGGAGTAATTCACCCCTCCACTTT
CDR3 protein: CASSHNLGRGSNSPLHF

V gene: TRBV2
J gene: TRBJ2-7
D gene: .
clone size: many
CDR3 DNA: TGTGCCAGCAGGCCGGGAGGGGGCGACGAGCAGTACTTC
CDR3 protein: CASRPGGGDEQYF

V gene: TRBV7-9
J gene: TRBJ2-7
D gene: TRBD1
clone size: .
CDR3 DNA: TGTGCCAGCAGCAGAGGGACAGACGGCTACGAGCAGTACTTC
CDR3 protein: CASSRGTDGYEQYF

V gene: TRBV29-1
J gene: TRBJ1-1
D gene: .
clone size: .
CDR3 DNA: TGCAGCGTGCGGGGGGCAAACACTGAAGCTTTCTTT
CDR3 protein: CSVRGANTEAFF

V gene: TRBV9
J gene: TRBJ2-2
D gene: .
clone size: many
CDR3 DNA: TGTGCCAGCAGCGTAGGTCCCCGCCCGGATAACACCGGGGAGCTGTTTTTT
CDR3 protein: CASSVGPRPDNTGELFF

V gene: TRBV25-1
J gene: TRBJ1-2
D gene: .
clone size: .
CDR3 DNA: TGTGCCAGCAGCTCCCCCGAGGACAACTATGGCTACACCTTC
CDR3 protein: CASSSPEDNYGYTF

V gene: TRBV19
J gene: TRBJ1-2
D gene: .
clone size: few
CDR3 DNA: TGTGCCAGTAGTATAGACGGGCAGGGAGCTAACTATGGCTACACCTTC
CDR3 protein: CASSIDGQGANYGYTF

V gene: TRBV2
J gene: TRBJ1-4
D gene: .
clone size: many
CDR3 DNA: TGTGCCAGCAGCCTCTCAGGGACACGTAATGAAAAACTGTTTTTT
CDR3 protein: CASSLSGTRNEKLFF

V gene: TRBV6-6
J gene: TRBJ1-2
D gene: TRBD1
clone size: .
CDR3 DNA: TGTGCCAGCAGTAGTTCAGGGGGATACTATGGCTACACCTTC
CDR3 protein: CASSSSGGYYGYTF

V gene: TRBV7-9
J gene: TRBJ1-1
D gene: .
clone size: few
CDR3 DNA: TGTGCCAGCAGCTTGGTGTTGACCACTGAAGCTTTCTTT
CDR3 protein: CASSLVLTTEAFF

V gene: TRBV7-9
J gene: TRBJ2-2
D gene: TRBD2
clone size: .
CDR3 DNA: TGTGCCAGCAGCTTATCGAATCCGGGACTAGCCTCCACCGGGGAGCTGTTTTTT
CDR3 protein: CASSLSNPGLASTGELFF

V gene: TRBV10-3
J gene: TRBJ1-5
D gene: TRBD1
clone size: .
CDR3 DNA: TGTGCCGCCTGGGGGGGACAGAACAATCAGCCCCAGCATTTT
CDR3 protein: CAAWGGQNNQPQHF

V gene: TRBV20-1
J gene: TRBJ1-3
D gene: .
clone size: .
CDR3 DNA: TGCAGTGCTAGACCTAACACAGTGTCTGGAAACACCATATATTTT
CDR3 protein: CSARPNTVSGNTIYF

V gene: TRBV10-3
J gene: TRBJ1-1
D gene: .
clone size: many
CDR3 DNA: TGTGCCATCAGTGAGTCGACGGGGACCCCTGAAGCTTTCTTT
CDR3 protein: CAISESTGTPEAFF

V gene: TRBV6-6
J gene: TRBJ2-2
D gene: .
clone size: .
CDR3 DNA: TGTGCCAGCAGTTACGGGGGAGGCACTCCGAACACCGGGGAGCTGTTTTTT
CDR3 protein: CASSYGGGTPNTGELFF

V gene: TRBV2
J gene: TRBJ1-2
D gene: .
clone size: many
CDR3 DNA: TGTGCCAGCACCGAGACGGAAGGGATGGATGGCTACACCTTC
CDR3 protein: CASTETEGMDGYTF

V gene: TRBV7-9
J gene: TRBJ1-1
D gene: .
clone size: .
CDR3 DNA: TGTGCCAGCAGCTCAGAAAGAGAGCCGGGCGCTGAAGCTTTCTTT
CDR3 protein: CASSSEREPGAEAFF

V gene: TRBV6-6
J gene: TRBJ1-4
D gene: .
clone size: .
CDR3 DNA: TGTGCCAGCAGCCTCAACACGATTAATGAAAAACTGTTTTTT
CDR3 protein: CASSLNTINEKLFF

V gene: TRBV10-3
J gene: TRBJ1-4
D gene: .
clone size: .
CDR3 DNA: TGTGCCGTCAGGACGTTCGGGGGCTCTGGAAAACTGTTTTTT
CDR3 protein: CAVRTFGGSGKLFF

V gene: TRBV20-1
J gene: TRBJ1-4
D gene: .
clone size: few
CDR3 DNA: TGCAGTGCTAGGGGGGTGGCTAATGAAAAACTGTTTTTT
CDR3 protein: CSARGVANEKLFF

V gene: TRBV10-3
J gene: TRBJ2-5
D gene: TRBD2
clone size: .
CDR3 DNA: TGTGCCATCAGCCAAGAAGGGACTAGCAGGATGGGTCCCCAGTACTTC
CDR3 protein: CAISQEGTSRMGPQYF

V gene: TRBV7-9
J gene: TRBJ1-3
D gene: .
clone size: .
CDR3 DNA: TGTGCCAGCAGCCGAGTCGGCCCTAGCTCTGGAAACACCATATATTTT
CDR3 protein: CASSRVGPSSGNTIYF

V gene: TRBV11-2
J gene: TRBJ2-7
D gene: .
clone size: few
CDR3 DNA: TGTGCCAGCAGCTTCGGGATGACCTACGAGCAGTACTTC
CDR3 protein: CASSFGMTYEQYF

V gene: TRBV9
J gene: TRBJ2-7
D gene: .
clone size: .
CDR3 DNA: TGTGCCAGCAGCGCGGACAGGGAGGGCGAGCAGTACTTC
CDR3 protein: CASSADREGEQYF

V gene: TRBV9
J gene: TRBJ1-3
D gene: .
clone size: many
CDR3 DNA: TGTGCCAGCAGCGTAGCTCAAGGCTCTGGAAACACCATATATTTT
CDR3 protein: CASSVAQGSGNTIYF

V gene: TRBV7-9
J gene: TRBJ2-7
D gene: .
clone size: few
CDR3 DNA: TGTGCCACCATCAACTTAGTCAGGAATAACTACGAGCAGTACTTC
CDR3 protein: CATINLVRNNYEQYF

V gene: TRBV6-5
J gene: TRBJ1-5
D gene: .
clone size: few
CDR3 DNA: TGTGCCAGCAGTGCGGGGCAGTATAGCAATCAGCCCCAGCATTTT
CDR3 protein: CASSAGQYSNQPQHF

V gene: TRBV7-8
J gene: TRBJ2-2
D gene: .
clone size: few
CDR3 DNA: TGTGCCAGCAGCTTAGTGGGGGGCACCGGGGAGCTGTTTTTT
CDR3 protein: CASSLVGGTGELFF

V gene: TRBV6-1
J gene: TRBJ2-5
D gene: TRBD2
clone size: .
CDR3 DNA: TGTGCCAGCAGCATAGACGGGGGGGGCACAGAGACCCAGTACTTC
CDR3 protein: CASSIDGGGTETQYF

V gene: TRBV2
J gene: TRBJ2-7
D gene: .
clone size: once
CDR3 DNA: TGTGCCAGCGGGGGGGCGGACGAGCAGTACTTC
CDR3 protein: CASGGADEQYF

V gene: TRBV10-3
J gene: TRBJ1-3
D gene: .
clone size: .
CDR3 DNA: TGTGCCATTTCAGGGGACGGAAACACCATATATTTT
CDR3 protein: CAISGDGNTIYF

V gene: TRBV2
J gene: TRBJ1-1
D gene: .
clone size: .
CDR3 DNA: TGTGCCAGCAGTGAAGCGGGGGGCGCGGTTTTGGACACTGAAGCTTTCTTT
CDR3 protein: CASSEAGGAVLDTEAFF